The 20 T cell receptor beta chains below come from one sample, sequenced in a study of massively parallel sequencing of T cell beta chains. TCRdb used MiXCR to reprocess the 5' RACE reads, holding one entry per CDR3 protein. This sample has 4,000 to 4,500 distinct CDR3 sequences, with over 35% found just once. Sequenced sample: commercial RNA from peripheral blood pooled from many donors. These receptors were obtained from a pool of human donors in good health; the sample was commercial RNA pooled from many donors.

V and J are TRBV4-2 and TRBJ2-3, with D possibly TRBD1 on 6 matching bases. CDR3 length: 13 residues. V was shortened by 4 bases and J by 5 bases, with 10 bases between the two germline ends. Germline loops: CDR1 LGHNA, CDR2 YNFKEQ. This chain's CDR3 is CASSPLDRDTQYF. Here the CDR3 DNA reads TGTGCCAGCAGCCCCCTGGACAGAGATACGCAGTATTTT.

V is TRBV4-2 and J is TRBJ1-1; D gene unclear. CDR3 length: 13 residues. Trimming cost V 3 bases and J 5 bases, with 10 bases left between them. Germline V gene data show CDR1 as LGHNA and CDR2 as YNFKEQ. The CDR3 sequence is CASSQVARTEAFF. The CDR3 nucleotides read TGTGCCAGCAGCCAGGTTGCCAGGACTGAAGCTTTCTTT.

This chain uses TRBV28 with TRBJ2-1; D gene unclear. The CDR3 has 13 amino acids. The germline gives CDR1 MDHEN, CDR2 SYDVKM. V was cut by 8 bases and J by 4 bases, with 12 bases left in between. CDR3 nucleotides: TGTGCCAGCGGCCCCTCGCCTTACAATGAGCAGTTCTTC. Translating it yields CASGPSPYNEQFF.

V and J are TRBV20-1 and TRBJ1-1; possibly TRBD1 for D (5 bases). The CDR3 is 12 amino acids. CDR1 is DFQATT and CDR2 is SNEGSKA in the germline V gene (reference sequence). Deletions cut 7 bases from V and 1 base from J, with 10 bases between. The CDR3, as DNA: TGCAGTGGGGACGGGGCGAACACTGAAGCTTTCTTT. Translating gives CSGDGANTEAFF.

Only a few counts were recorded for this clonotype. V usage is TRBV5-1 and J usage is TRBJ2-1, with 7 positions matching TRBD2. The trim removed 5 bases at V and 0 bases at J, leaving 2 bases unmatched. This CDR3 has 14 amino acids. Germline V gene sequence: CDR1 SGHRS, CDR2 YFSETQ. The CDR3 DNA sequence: TGCGCCAGCAGAGCGGGAAGCTCCTACAATGAGCAGTTCTTC. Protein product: CASRAGSSYNEQFF.

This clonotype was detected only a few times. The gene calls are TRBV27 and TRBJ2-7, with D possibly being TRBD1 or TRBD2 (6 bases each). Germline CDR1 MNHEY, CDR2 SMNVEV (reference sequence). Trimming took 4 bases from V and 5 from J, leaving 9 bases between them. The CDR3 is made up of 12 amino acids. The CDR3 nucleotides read TGTGCCAGCAGTTGGGGGGCAAACGAGCAGTACTTC. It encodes CASSWGANEQYF.

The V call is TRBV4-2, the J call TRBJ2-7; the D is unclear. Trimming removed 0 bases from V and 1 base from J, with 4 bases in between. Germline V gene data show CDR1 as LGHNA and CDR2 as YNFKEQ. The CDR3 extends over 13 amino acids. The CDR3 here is CASSQETSYEQYF. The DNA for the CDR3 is TGTGCCAGCAGCCAAGAAACGTCCTACGAGCAGTACTTC.

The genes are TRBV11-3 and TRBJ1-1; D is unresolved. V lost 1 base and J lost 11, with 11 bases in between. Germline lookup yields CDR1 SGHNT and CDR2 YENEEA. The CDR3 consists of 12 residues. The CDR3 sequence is CASSLGGTAAFF. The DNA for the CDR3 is TGTGCCAGCAGCTTAGGGGGTACCGCGGCTTTCTTT.

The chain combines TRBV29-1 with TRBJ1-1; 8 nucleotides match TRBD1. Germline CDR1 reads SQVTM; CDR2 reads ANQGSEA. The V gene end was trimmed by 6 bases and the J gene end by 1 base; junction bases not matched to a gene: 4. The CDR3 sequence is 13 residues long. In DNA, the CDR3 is TGCAGCGTAGGACAGGGAAGGAACACTGAAGCTTTCTTT. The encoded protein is CSVGQGRNTEAFF.

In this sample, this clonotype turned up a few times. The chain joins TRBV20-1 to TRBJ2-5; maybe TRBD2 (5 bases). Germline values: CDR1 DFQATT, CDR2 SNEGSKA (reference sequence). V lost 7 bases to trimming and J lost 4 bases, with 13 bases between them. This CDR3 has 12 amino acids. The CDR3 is CSGMRDVETQYF. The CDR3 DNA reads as TGCAGTGGAATGAGGGATGTAGAGACCCAGTACTTC.

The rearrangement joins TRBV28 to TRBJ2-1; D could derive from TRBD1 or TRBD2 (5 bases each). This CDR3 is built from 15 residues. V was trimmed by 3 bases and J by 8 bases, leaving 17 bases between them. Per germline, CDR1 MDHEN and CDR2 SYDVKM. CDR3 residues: CASSFGGSRGDEQFF. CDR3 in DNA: TGTGCCAGCAGTTTTGGGGGATCCCGTGGGGATGAGCAGTTCTTC.

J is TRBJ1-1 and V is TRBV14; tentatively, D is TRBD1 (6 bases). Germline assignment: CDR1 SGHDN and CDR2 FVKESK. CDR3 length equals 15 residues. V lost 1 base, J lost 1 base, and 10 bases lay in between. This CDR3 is CASSQAGRGNTEAFF. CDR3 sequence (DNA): TGTGCCAGCAGCCAAGCGGGCAGGGGGAACACTGAAGCTTTCTTT.

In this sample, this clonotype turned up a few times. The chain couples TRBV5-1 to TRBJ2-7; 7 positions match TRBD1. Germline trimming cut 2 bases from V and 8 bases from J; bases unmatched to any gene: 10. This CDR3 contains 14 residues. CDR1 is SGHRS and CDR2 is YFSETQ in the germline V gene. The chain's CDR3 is CASSFTGADMKQYF. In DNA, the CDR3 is TGCGCCAGCAGCTTCACAGGGGCAGATATGAAGCAGTACTTC.

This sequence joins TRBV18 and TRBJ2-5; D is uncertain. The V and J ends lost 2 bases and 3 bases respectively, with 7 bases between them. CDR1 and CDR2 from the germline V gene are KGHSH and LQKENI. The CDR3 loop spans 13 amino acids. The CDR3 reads CASSPIVEETQYF. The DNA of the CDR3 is TGTGCCAGCTCACCAATAGTAGAAGAGACCCAGTACTTC. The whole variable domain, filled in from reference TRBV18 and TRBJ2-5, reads NAGVMQNPRHLVRRRGQEARLRCSPMKGHSHVYWYRQLPEEGLKFMVYLQKENIIDESGMPKERFSAEFPKEGPSILRIQQVVRGDSAAYFCASSPIVEETQYFGPGTRLLVL.

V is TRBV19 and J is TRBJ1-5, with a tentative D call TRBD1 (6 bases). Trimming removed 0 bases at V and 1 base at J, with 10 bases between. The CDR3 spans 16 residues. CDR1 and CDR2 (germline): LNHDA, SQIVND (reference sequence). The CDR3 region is CASSIDQQGSNQPQHF. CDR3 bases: TGTGCCAGTAGTATAGATCAACAGGGAAGCAATCAGCCCCAGCATTTT.

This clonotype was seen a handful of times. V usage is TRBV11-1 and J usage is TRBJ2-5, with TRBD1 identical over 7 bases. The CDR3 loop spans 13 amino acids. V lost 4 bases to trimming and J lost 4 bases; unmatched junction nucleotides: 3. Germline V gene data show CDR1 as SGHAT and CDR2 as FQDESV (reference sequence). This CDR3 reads CASSSRGPETQYF. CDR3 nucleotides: TGTGCCAGCAGCTCTAGGGGGCCAGAGACCCAGTACTTC.

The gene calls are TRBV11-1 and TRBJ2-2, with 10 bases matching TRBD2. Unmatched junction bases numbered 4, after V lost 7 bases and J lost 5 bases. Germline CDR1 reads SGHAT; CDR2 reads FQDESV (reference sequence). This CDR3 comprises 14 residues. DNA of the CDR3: TGTGCCAGCATCCTAGCGGGGGAGACCGGGGAGCTGTTTTTT. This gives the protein CASILAGETGELFF. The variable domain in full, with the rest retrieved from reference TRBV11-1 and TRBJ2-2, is EAEVAQSPRYKITEKSQAVAFWCDPISGHATLYWYRQILGQGPELLVQFQDESVVDDSQLPKDRFSAERLKGVDSTLKIQPAELGDSAMYLCASILAGETGELFFGEGSRLTVL.

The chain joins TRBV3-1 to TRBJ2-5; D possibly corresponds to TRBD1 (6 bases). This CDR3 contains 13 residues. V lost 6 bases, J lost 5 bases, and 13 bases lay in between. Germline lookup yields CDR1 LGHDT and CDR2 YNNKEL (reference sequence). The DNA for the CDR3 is TGTGCCAGCAGACAAAGGGGGACCGAGACCCAGTACTTC. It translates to CASRQRGTETQYF.

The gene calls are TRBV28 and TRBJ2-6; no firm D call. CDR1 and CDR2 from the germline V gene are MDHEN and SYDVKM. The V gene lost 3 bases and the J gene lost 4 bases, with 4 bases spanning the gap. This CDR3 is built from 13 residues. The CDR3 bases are TGTGCCAGCAGTTTTCGAGGGGCCAACGTCCTGACTTTC. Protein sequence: CASSFRGANVLTF.

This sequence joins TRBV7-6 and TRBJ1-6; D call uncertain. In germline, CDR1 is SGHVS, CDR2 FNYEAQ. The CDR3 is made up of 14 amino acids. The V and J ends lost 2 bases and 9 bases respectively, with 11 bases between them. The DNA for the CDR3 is TGTGCCAGCAGCTTATCAGGCCTGGGTTCACCCCTCCACTTT. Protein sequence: CASSLSGLGSPLHF. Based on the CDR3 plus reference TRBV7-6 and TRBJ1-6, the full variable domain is GAGVSQSPRYKVTKRGQDVALRCDPISGHVSLYWYRQALGQGPEFLTYFNYEAQQDKSGLPNDRFSAERPEGSISTLTIQRTEQRDSAMYRCASSLSGLGSPLHFGNGTRLTVT.